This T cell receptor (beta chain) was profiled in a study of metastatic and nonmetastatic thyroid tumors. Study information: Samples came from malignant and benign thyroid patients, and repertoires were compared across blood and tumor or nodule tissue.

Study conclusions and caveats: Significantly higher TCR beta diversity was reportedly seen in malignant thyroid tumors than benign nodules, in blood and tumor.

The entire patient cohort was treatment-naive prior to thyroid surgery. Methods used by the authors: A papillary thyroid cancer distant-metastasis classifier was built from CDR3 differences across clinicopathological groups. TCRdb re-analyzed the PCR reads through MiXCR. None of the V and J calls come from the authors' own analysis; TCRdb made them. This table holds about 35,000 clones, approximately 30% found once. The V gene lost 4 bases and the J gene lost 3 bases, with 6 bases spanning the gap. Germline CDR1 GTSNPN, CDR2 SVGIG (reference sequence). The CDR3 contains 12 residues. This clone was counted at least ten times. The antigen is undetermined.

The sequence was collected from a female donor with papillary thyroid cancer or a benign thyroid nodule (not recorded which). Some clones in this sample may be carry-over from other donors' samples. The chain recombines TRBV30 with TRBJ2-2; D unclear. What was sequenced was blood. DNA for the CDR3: TGTGCCTGGATCCCAGACACCGGGGAGCTGTTTTTT. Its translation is CAWIPDTGELFF.